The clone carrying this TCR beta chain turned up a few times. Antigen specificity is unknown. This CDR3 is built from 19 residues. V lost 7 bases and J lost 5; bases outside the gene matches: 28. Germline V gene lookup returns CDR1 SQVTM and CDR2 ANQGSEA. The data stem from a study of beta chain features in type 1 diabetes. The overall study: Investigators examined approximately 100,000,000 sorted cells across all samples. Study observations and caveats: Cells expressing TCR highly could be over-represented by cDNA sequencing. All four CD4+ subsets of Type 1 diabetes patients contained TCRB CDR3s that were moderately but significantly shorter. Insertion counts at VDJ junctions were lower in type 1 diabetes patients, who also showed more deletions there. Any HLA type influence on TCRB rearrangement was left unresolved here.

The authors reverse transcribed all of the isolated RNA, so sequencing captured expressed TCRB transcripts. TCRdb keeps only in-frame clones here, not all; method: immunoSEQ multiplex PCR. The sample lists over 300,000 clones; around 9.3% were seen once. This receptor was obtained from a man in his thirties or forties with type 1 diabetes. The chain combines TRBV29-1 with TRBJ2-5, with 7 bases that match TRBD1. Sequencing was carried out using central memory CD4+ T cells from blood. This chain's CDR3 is CSGLLQGGQRRGLFETQYF. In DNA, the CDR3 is TGCAGCGGTTTACTCCAAGGGGGACAGAGAAGGGGTCTTTTCGAGACCCAGTACTTC.